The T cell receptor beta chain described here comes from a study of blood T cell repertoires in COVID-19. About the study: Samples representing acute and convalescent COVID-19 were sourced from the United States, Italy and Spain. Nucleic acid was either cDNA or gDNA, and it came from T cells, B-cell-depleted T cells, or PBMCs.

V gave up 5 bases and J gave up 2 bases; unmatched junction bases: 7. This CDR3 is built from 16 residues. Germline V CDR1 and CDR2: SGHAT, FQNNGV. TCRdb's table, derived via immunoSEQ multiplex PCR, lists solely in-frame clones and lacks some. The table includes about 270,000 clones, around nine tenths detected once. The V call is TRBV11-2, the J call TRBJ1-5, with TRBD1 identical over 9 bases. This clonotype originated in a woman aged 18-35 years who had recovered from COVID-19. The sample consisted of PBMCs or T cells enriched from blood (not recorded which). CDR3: CASSLGTGSGNQPQHF. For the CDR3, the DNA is TGTGCCAGCAGCCTGGGGACAGGGTCAGGCAATCAGCCCCAGCATTTT. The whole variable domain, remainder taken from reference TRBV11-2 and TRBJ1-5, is EAGVAQSPRYKIIEKRQSVAFWCNPISGHATLYWYQQILGQGPKLLIQFQNNGVVDDSQLPKDRFSAERLKGVDSTLKIQPAKLEDSAVYLCASSLGTGSGNQPQHFGDGTRLSIL.